Detailed here is one T cell receptor (beta chain). Its matching antigen is unknown. This entry comes from a study of OX40 agonist ivuxolimab in advanced cancers. Study-wide background: The study treated patients with ivuxolimab, an agonistic anti-OX40 (CD134) antibody.

Study-wide results and limits: There was clonal expansion of CD4+ and CD8+ blood T cells by week 6 at 0.1 to 3.0 mg/kg. In a subset of nonresponders, normalized T-cell clonal expansion was also low. Still undetermined is the antigen specificity of the expanded peripheral T cells.

Method: immunoSEQ multiplex PCR; TCRdb's copy keeps in-frame clones and lacks some. The data show 14,000 to 15,000 clones, about 90% seen once. The receptor comes from an adult with an advanced solid tumor such as melanoma, head and neck, liver or kidney cancer. The sequences come from CD4+ or CD8+ T cells sorted from blood, collected in a trial of the OX40 agonist ivuxolimab.

In DNA form, the CDR3 reads TGTGCCAGCAGCTGGAGGACTAGTCAGGAAGTGGATACGCAGTATTTT. This gives the protein CASSWRTSQEVDTQYF. The rearrangement uses TRBV13 and TRBJ2-3; TRBD2 aligns across 7 bases. The CDR3 extends over 16 amino acids. Germline V CDR1 and CDR2: PRHDT, FYEKMQ (reference sequence). Trimming took 4 bases from V and 6 from J; bases not matched to a gene: 13.